Here is one T cell receptor (beta chain) with its context. CDR3 length equals 14 residues. Trimming removed 1 base at V and 8 bases at J, with 14 bases between. Germline-derived CDR1 and CDR2 are SGHVS and FQNEAQ. Investigators amplified TCR beta CDR3 regions from RNA transcripts. First-round RT-PCR employed HTBI primers, with a second-round multiplex PCR after it. Via MiXCR, TCRdb re-called the multiplex PCR reads, giving one row per CDR3 protein. The sample lists hundreds of thousands of distinct CDR3 sequences, 22% occurring once. This record comes from a study of Graves' ophthalmopathy and Graves' hyperthyroidism. Certain patients, namely those with other autoimmune diseases, uncontrolled infections, pregnancy or lactation, were excluded. Clinical symptoms and serum thyroxine were used for diagnosis; TRAb, thyroid ultrasound and orbital computed tomography were also relied on. An approximately 10 ml volume of fresh peripheral blood provided the PBMCs.

This sequence originates from a woman younger than 35 with stable Graves' hyperthyroidism. Some clones in this sample may be carry-over from other donors' samples. The specimen sequenced was peripheral blood. The chain combines TRBV7-8 with TRBJ1-2; D is perhaps TRBD1 (6 bases). CDR3 sequence: CASSLVAGAVGYTF. The DNA for the CDR3 is TGTGCCAGCAGCTTAGTTGCGGGGGCGGTAGGCTACACCTTC.